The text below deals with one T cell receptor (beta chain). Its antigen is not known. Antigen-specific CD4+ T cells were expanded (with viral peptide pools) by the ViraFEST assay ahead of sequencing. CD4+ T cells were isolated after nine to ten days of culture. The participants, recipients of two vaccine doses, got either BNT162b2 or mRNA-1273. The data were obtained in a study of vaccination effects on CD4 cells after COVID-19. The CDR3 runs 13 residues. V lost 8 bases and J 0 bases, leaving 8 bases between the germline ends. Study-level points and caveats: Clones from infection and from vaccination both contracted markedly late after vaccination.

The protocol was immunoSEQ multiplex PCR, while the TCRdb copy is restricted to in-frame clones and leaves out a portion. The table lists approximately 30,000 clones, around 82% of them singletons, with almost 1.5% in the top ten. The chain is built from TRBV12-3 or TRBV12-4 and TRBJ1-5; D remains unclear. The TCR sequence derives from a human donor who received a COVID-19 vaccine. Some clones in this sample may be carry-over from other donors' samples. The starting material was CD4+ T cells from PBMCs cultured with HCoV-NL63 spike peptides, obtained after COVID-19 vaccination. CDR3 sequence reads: CASGLYSNQPQHF. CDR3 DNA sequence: TGTGCCAGCGGCCTCTATAGCAATCAGCCCCAGCATTTT.